A single sample is the source of the 18 T cell receptor beta chains below, sequenced in a study of blood T cell repertoires in COVID-19. Clones were sequenced by immunoSEQ multiplex PCR, and TCRdb holds only the in-frame ones, with some missing. The sample has 120,000 or so clones, 80% to 90% seen once. Sequenced material: peripheral blood. Every receptor here comes from a man aged 40-50 years with acute or convalescent COVID-19.

The rearrangement links TRBV11-2 to TRBJ1-2; D gene unclear. This CDR3 is 12 amino acids long. Germline CDR1 and CDR2: SGHAT and FQNNGV. Between the trimmed V and J ends, which lost 5 bases and 4 bases, there was a span of 8 bases. CDR3 DNA sequence: TGTGCCAGCAGCGCAGGCATCTATGGCTACACCTTC. Protein sequence: CASSAGIYGYTF.

The genes are TRBV3-1 (or the pseudogene TRBV3-2) and TRBJ1-3; D remains unclear. Trimming took 0 bases from V and 0 from J, leaving 3 bases between them. The length of the CDR3 is 14 residues. CDR1 LGHDT and CDR2 YNNKEL come from the germline V gene (reference sequence). CDR3 sequence reads: CASSQDLSGNTIYF. The CDR3 coding sequence is TGTGCCAGCAGCCAAGATCTCTCTGGAAACACCATATATTTT.

CDR3 sequence: CATSDSGGDEQFF. CDR3 nucleotide sequence: TGTGCCACCAGTGATTCAGGGGGAGATGAGCAGTTCTTC. The rearrangement uses TRBV24-1 and TRBJ2-1; 7 bases line up with TRBD1. Germline loops: CDR1 KGHDR, CDR2 SFDVKD. J lost 8 bases, V lost 2 bases, and 2 bases had no gene match. The CDR3 is 13 residues long.

As for this clone: A junction boundary mismatches the germline segment, possibly from a read error. The CDR3 nucleotides read TGTGCCAGCAGCGAAGAAGGGACATTAGGGACTGAAGCTTTCTTT. This encodes CASSEEGTLGTEAFF. V and J are TRBV2 and TRBJ1-1; D perhaps matches TRBD1 (6 bases). Germline V gene lookup returns CDR1 SNHLY and CDR2 FYNNEI. The CDR3 totals 15 residues.

The rearrangement joins TRBV5-1 to TRBJ2-1, with 8 bases that match TRBD1. The CDR3 extends over 13 amino acids. Germline V gives CDR1 SGHRS, CDR2 YFSETQ. The ends lost 7 bases at V and 8 bases at J; junction bases unmatched: 8. The CDR3 here is CASSGQGKDEQFF. CDR3 DNA sequence: TGCGCCAGCTCAGGACAGGGAAAGGATGAGCAGTTCTTC.

The chain combines TRBV3-1 (or the pseudogene TRBV3-2) with TRBJ2-2; possible D gene TRBD2, 6 bases. Deletions cut 1 base from V and 5 bases from J, with 11 bases between. CDR1 and CDR2 (germline): LGHDT, YNNKEL (reference sequence). This CDR3 is built from 15 residues. The CDR3 DNA reads TGTGCCAGCAGCCAAGCGGGAGTGGGAACCGGGGAGCTGTTTTTT. It translates to CASSQAGVGTGELFF.

This clone was seen once. The chain has TRBV5-1 and TRBJ1-2; TRBD1 aligns across 8 bases. Unmatched junction bases numbered 8, after V lost 4 bases and J lost 6 bases. Germline loops: CDR1 SGHRS, CDR2 YFSETQ. The CDR3 consists of 14 residues. In DNA, the CDR3 is TGCGCCAGCAGCCTGATGCAGGGGGCTGATGGCTACACCTTC. This gives the protein CASSLMQGADGYTF.

The rearrangement links TRBV2 to TRBJ2-5; D uncertain. Germline CDR1 reads SNHLY; CDR2 reads FYNNEI. The V gene lost 8 bases and the J gene lost 5 bases, with 21 bases spanning the gap. The CDR3 has 15 residues. In nucleotides, the CDR3 is TGTGCCAGCCTTCAAACCCGCTCGGGTGGGGAGACCCAGTACTTC. Translated: CASLQTRSGGETQYF.

This rearrangement joins TRBV6-9 to TRBJ1-4; D is possibly TRBD1 (5 bases). CDR3 length equals 17 residues. Germline V gene data show CDR1 as MNHGY and CDR2 as SVAAGI. V lost 2 bases and J 0 bases, leaving 13 bases between the germline ends. This CDR3 is CASSYPRQRTTNEKLFF. DNA for the CDR3: TGTGCCAGCAGTTATCCCAGACAGAGAACAACTAATGAAAAACTGTTTTTT.

V usage is TRBV18 and J usage is TRBJ1-5; 8 nucleotides match TRBD1. Germline CDR1 reads KGHSH; CDR2 reads LQKENI. The CDR3 covers 14 residues. The V gene end was trimmed by 5 bases and the J gene end by 3 bases; junction bases not matched to a gene: 3. CDR3 bases: TGTGCCAGCTCAAAGGGACAGGACAATCAGCCCCAGCATTTT. Its protein is CASSKGQDNQPQHF.

The genes are TRBV5-1 and TRBJ2-5, with a possible D match to TRBD2 (7 bases). Trimming removed 6 bases from V and 3 bases from J, with 24 bases in between. This CDR3 is 17 amino acids long. Germline V gives CDR1 SGHRS, CDR2 YFSETQ. The CDR3 DNA reads as TGCGCCAGCAATTTGGGGGGGTACGGGGGCGACAAAGAGACCCAGTACTTC. Amino acids: CASNLGGYGGDKETQYF. Together with reference TRBV5-1 and TRBJ2-5, the CDR3 gives the full variable domain: KAGVTQTPRYLIKTRGQQVTLSCSPISGHRSVSWYQQTPGQGLQFLFEYFSETQRNKGNFPGRFSGRQFSNSRSEMNVSTLELGDSALYLCASNLGGYGGDKETQYFGPGTRLLVL.

V and J are TRBV7-2 and TRBJ2-2, with 7 bases that match TRBD1. CDR1 is SGHTA, CDR2 FQGNSA, per germline. The J segment lost 0 bases and the V segment lost 5 bases, leaving 6 bases of the junction unmatched. CDR3 length: 16 residues. The CDR3 protein is CASSTRRGPNTGELFF. The DNA for the CDR3 is TGTGCCAGCAGCACCCGAAGGGGGCCGAACACCGGGGAGCTGTTTTTT.

V and J are TRBV15 and TRBJ2-5; 8 bases fit TRBD2. CDR1 and CDR2 (germline): LNHNV, YYDKDF (reference sequence). This CDR3 region has 17 residues. V shed 1 base, J shed 5 bases, and the junction held 12 bases outside the gene matches. This CDR3 reads CATSRVRAGASWETQYF. The CDR3 DNA sequence: TGTGCCACCAGCAGAGTAAGAGCGGGGGCTTCATGGGAGACCCAGTACTTC.

This clone appeared once. The CDR3 region is CASKADSANTEAFF. CDR3 in DNA: TGTGCCAGCAAAGCCGACAGTGCGAACACTGAAGCTTTCTTT. V is TRBV27 and J is TRBJ1-1; D perhaps matches TRBD1 (5 bases). This CDR3 has 14 residues. V was shortened by 7 bases and J by 1 base, with 13 bases between the two germline ends. In germline, CDR1 is MNHEY, CDR2 SMNVEV (reference sequence).

This clone was seen a single time. This sequence joins TRBV5-1 and TRBJ2-7; maybe TRBD1 (5 bases). CDR1 is SGHRS and CDR2 is YFSETQ in the germline V gene. The CDR3 sequence is 14 residues long. V was shortened by 4 bases and J by 0 bases, with 11 bases between the two germline ends. CDR3 loop: CASSRRTPSYEQYF. The CDR3 nucleotides are TGCGCCAGCAGCCGTCGGACACCCTCCTACGAGCAGTACTTC.

The rearrangement uses TRBV6-5 and TRBJ1-2, with 7 bases identical to TRBD1. Germline values: CDR1 MNHEY, CDR2 SVGAGI. With V trimmed by 0 bases and J by 8 bases, 6 bases remained unmatched. The CDR3 length is 14 residues. CDR3 sequence (DNA): TGTGCCAGCAGTTACTCAGGGACAGCGCGAGGCTACACCTTC. Residues: CASSYSGTARGYTF.

This chain connects TRBV2 to TRBJ1-5; 8 bases align to TRBD1. V gave up 5 bases and J gave up 1 base; unmatched junction bases: 4. The CDR3 runs to 15 residues. The germline CDR1 and CDR2 sequences are SNHLY and FYNNEI. Here the CDR3 reads CASSSRQGSNQPQHF. CDR3 sequence (DNA): TGTGCCAGCAGTTCACGACAGGGGAGCAATCAGCCCCAGCATTTT.

The chain uses TRBV5-1 and TRBJ2-1, with a weak D call TRBD2 (5 bases). The CDR3 covers 17 residues. The V end was cut by 3 bases, the J end by 2 bases, with 18 bases between. The V gene's germline CDR1 is SGHRS and CDR2 YFSETQ. CDR3 DNA sequence: TGCGCCAGCAGCTCGGCCCCTAGCTCCATCACCTACAATGAGCAGTTCTTC. Translation gives CASSSAPSSITYNEQFF.